This paragraph covers one T cell receptor beta chain sequence. The antigen remains unidentified. This entry belongs to a study of OX40 agonist ivuxolimab in advanced cancers. The sampling schedule covered blood at baseline, cycle 4 day 1, and cycle 7 day 1. This CDR3 is 16 amino acids long. V was pared by 7 bases and J by 1 base, with 18 bases between. Looked up from germline, CDR1 is SNHLY and CDR2 is FYNNEI. Findings of the study overall: CD4+ T cells averaged fewer expanded clones than CD8+ T cells. Partial responders dosed at 0.1-3.0 mg/kg displayed clonal expansion ranking among the lowest.

TCRdb's table, derived via immunoSEQ multiplex PCR, lists solely in-frame clones and lacks some. The repertoire holds 40,000 to 45,000 clones, about 86% seen once, with 0.38% in the top ten. This material consisted of CD4+ or CD8+ T cells sorted from blood, taken in a trial of the OX40 agonist ivuxolimab. This clonotype originated in an adult with an advanced solid tumor such as melanoma, head and neck, liver or kidney cancer. This chain joins TRBV2 and TRBJ2-3, with a weak D call TRBD2 (5 bases). Here the CDR3 DNA reads TGTGCCAGCATAAGACTCCCAGCGGCCCGCACAGATACGCAGTATTTT. Its translation: CASIRLPAARTDTQYF. The whole variable domain, filled in from reference TRBV2 and TRBJ2-3, reads EPEVTQTPSHQVTQMGQEVILRCVPISNHLYFYWYRQILGQKVEFLVSFYNNEISEKSEIFDDQFSVERPDGSNFTLKIRSTKLEDSAMYFCASIRLPAARTDTQYFGPGTRLTVL.